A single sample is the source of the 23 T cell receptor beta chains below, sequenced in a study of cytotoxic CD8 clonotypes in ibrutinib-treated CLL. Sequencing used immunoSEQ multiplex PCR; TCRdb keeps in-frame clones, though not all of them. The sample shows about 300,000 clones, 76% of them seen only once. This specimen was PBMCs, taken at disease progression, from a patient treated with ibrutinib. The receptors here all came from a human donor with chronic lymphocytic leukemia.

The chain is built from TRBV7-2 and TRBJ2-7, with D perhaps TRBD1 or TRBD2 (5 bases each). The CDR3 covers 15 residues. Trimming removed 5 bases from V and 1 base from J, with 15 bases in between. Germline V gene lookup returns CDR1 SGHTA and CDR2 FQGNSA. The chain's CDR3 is CASSPMGPASYEQYF. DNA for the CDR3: TGTGCCAGCAGCCCCATGGGACCGGCTTCCTACGAGCAGTACTTC.

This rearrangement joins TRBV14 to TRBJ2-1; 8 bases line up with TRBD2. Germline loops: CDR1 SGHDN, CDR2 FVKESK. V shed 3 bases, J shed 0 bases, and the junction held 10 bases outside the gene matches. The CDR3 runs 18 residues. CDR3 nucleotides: TGTGCCAGCAGCCAGAACCATCTAGCGGGCAGCTCCTACAATGAGCAGTTCTTC. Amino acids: CASSQNHLAGSSYNEQFF.

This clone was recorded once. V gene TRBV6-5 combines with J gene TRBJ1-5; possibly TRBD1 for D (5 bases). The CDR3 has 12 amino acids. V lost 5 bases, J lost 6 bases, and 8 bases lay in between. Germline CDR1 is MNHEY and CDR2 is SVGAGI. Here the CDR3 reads CASSQGGQPQHF. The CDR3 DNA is TGTGCCAGCAGTCAGGGCGGTCAGCCCCAGCATTTT.

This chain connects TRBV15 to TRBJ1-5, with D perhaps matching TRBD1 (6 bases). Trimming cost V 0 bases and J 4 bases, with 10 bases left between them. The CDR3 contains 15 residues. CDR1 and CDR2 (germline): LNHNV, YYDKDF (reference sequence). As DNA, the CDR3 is TGTGCCACCAGCAGAGATAGACAGGTGAATCAGCCCCAGCATTTT. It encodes CATSRDRQVNQPQHF.

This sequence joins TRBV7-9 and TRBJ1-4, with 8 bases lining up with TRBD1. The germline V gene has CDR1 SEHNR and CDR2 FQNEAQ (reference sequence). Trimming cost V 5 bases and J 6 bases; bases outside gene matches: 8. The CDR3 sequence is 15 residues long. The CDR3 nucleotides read TGTGCCAGCAGCCTTAGGACAGGGAAGGATGAAAAACTGTTTTTT. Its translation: CASSLRTGKDEKLFF.

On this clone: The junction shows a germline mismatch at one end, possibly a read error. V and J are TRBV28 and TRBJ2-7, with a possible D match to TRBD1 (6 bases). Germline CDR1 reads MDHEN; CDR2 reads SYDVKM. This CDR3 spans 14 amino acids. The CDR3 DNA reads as TGTGCCAGCAGGCGCACAGGGTTCTCCAACGAGCAGTACTTC. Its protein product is CASRRTGFSNEQYF.

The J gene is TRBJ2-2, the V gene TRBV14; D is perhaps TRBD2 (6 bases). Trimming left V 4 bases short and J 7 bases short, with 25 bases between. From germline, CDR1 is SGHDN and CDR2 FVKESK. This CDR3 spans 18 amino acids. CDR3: CASSLRPWQGLEGGELFF. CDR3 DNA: TGTGCCAGCAGCCTCCGCCCCTGGCAGGGACTTGAAGGCGGGGAGCTGTTTTTT.

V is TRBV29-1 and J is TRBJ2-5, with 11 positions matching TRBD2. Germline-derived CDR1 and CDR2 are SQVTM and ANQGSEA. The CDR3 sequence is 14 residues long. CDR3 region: CGTTSGSLQETQYF. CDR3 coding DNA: TGCGGGACTACTAGCGGGAGTCTGCAAGAGACCCAGTACTTC.

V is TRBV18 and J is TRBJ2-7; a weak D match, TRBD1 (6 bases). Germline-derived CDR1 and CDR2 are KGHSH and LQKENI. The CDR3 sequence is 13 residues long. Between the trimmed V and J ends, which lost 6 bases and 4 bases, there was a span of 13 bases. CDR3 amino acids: CASSPDRWYEQYF. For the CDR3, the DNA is TGTGCCAGCTCTCCTGACAGGTGGTACGAGCAGTACTTC.

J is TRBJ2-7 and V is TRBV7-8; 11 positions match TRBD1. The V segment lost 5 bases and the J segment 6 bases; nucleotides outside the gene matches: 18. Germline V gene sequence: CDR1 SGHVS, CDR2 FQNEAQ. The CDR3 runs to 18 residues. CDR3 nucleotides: TGTGCCAGCAGCCACTACATATCCCGGACAGGGGGCTTTAGCGAGCAGTACTTC. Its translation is CASSHYISRTGGFSEQYF.

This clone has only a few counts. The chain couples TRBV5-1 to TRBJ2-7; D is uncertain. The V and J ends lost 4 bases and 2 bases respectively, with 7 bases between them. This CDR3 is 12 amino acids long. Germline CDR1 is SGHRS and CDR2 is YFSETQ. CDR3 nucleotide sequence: TGCGCCAGCAGCCTGGATACCTACGAGCAGTACTTC. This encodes CASSLDTYEQYF.

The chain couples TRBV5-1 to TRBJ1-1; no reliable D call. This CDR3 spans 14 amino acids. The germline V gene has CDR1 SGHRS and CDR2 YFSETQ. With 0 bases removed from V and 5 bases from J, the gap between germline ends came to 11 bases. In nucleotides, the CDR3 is TGCGCCAGCAGCTTGGATGCGGGTAGGACTGAAGCTTTCTTT. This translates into CASSLDAGRTEAFF.

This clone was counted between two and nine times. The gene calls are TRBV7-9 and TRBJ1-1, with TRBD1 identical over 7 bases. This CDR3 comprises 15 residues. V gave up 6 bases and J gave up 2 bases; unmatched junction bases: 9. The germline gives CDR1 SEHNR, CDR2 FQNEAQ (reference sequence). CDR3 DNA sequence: TGTGCCAGCAGGCAACCGGGACAGACTAACACTGAAGCTTTCTTT. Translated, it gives CASRQPGQTNTEAFF.

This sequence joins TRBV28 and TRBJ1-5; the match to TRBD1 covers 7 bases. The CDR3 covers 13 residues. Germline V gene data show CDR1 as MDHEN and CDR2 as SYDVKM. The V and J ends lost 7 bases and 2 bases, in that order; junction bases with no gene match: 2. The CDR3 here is CASNGQGNQPQHF. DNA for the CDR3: TGTGCCAGCAACGGACAGGGCAATCAGCCCCAGCATTTT.

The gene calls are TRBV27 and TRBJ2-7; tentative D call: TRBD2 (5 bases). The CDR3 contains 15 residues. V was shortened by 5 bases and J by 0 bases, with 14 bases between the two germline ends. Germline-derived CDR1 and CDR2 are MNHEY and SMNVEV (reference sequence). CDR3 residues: CASSPRRRSSYEQYF. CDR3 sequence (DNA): TGTGCCAGCAGTCCCCGAAGGAGGAGCTCCTACGAGCAGTACTTC.

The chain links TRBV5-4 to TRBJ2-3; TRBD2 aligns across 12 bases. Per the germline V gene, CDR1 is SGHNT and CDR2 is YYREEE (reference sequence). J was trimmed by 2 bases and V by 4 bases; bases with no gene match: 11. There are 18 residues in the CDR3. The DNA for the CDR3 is TGTGCCAGCAGCCCCCGCTTTCTAGCGGGAGGGGTCACAGATACGCAGTATTTT. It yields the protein CASSPRFLAGGVTDTQYF.

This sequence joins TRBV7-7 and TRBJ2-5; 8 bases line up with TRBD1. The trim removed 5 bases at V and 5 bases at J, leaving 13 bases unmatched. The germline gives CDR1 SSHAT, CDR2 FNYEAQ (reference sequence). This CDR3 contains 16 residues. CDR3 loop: CASSNNARGHGETQYF. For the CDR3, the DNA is TGTGCCAGCAGCAATAATGCCAGGGGGCACGGCGAGACCCAGTACTTC.

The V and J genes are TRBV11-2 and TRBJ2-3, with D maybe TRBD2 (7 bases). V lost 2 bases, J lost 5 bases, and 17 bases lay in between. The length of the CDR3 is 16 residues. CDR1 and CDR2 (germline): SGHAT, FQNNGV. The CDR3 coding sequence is TGTGCCAGCAGCTTATTAGTTGGCGGGGGCGGAGATACGCAGTATTTT. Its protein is CASSLLVGGGGDTQYF.

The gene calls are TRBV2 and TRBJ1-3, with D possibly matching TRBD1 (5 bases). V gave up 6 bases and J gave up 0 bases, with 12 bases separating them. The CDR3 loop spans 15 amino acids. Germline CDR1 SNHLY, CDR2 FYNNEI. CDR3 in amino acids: CASRRPGVSGNTIYF. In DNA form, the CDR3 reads TGTGCCAGCAGACGACCGGGGGTCTCTGGAAACACCATATATTTT.

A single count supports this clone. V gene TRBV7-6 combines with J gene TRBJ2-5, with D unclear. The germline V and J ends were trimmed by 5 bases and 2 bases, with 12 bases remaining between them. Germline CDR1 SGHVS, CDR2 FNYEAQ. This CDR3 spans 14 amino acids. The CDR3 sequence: CASSLPHSQETQYF. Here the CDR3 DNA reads TGTGCCAGCAGCCTACCGCATAGTCAAGAGACCCAGTACTTC.

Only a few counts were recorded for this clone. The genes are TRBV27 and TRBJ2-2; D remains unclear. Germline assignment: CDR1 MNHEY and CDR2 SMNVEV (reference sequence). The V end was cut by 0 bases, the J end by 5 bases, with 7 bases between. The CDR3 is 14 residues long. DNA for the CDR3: TGTGCCAGCAGTTTATCGATTATTACCGGGGAGCTGTTTTTT. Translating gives CASSLSIITGELFF.

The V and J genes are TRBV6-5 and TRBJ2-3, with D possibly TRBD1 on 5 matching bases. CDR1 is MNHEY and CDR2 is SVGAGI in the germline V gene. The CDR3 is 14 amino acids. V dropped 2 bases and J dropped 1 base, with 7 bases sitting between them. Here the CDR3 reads CASSYPGRTDTQYF. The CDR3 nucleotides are TGTGCCAGCAGTTACCCAGGGCGCACAGATACGCAGTATTTT.

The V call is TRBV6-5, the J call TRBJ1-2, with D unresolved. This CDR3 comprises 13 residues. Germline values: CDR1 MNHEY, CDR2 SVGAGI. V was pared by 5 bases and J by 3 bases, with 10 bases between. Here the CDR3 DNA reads TGTGCCAGCAGTCGTGCTAAGCACTATGGCTACACCTTC. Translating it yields CASSRAKHYGYTF.